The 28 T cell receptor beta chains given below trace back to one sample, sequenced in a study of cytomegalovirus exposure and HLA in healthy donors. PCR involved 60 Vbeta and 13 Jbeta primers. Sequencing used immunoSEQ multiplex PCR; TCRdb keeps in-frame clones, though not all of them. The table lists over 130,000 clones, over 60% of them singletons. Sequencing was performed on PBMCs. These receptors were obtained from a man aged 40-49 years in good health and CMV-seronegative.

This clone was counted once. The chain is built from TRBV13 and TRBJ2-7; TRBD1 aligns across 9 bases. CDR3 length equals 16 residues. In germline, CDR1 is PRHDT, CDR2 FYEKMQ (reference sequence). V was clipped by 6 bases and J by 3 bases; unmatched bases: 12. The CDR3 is CASRGQTGQGFYEQYF. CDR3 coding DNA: TGTGCCAGCAGGGGGCAAACGGGACAGGGTTTCTACGAGCAGTACTTC.

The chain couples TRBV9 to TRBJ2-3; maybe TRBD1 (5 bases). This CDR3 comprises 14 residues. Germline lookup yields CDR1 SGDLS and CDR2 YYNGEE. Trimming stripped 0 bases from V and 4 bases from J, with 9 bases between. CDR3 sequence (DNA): TGTGCCAGCAGCGTAGGGTCAGGGTCAGATACGCAGTATTTT. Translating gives CASSVGSGSDTQYF.

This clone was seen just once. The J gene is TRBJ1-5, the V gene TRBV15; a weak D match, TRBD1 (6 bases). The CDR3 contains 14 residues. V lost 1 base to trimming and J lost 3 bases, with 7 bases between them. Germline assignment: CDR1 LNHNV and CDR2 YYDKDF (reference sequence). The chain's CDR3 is CATSRGTVNQPQHF. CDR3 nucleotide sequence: TGTGCCACCAGCAGAGGGACAGTCAATCAGCCCCAGCATTTT.

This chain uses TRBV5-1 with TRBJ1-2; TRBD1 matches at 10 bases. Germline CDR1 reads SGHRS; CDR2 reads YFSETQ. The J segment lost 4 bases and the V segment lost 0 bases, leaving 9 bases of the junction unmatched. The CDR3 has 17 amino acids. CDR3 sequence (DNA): TGCGCCAGCAGCTTGGGGCGGACAGGGGGGGTCCTCTATGGCTACACCTTC. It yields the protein CASSLGRTGGVLYGYTF.

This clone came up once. CDR3 in DNA: TGTGCCAGCAGTTCCTGGACTAGCGGGAGACTTCAAGAGACCCAGTACTTC. This codes for CASSSWTSGRLQETQYF. The chain uses TRBV28 and TRBJ2-5; 13 bases agree with TRBD2. This CDR3 has 17 amino acids. Germline trimming cut 4 bases from V and 2 bases from J; bases unmatched to any gene: 7. Germline V gene lookup returns CDR1 MDHEN and CDR2 SYDVKM.

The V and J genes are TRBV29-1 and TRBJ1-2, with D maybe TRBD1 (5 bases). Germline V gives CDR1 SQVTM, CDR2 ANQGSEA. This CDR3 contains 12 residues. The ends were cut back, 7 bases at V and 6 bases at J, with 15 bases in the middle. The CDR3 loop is CSAAPGGDGYTF. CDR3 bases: TGCAGCGCCGCCCCCGGGGGGGATGGCTACACCTTC.

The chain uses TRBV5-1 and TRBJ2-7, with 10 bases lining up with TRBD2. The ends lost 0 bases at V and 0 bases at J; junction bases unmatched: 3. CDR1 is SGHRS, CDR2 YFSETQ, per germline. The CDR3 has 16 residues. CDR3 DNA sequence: TGCGCCAGCAGCTTGGTGTTAGCGGGGGGCTCCTACGAGCAGTACTTC. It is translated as CASSLVLAGGSYEQYF.

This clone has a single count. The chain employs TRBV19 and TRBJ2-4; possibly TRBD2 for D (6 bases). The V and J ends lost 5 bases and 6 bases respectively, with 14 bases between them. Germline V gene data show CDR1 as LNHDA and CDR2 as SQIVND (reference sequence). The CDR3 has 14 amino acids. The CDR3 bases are TGTGCCAGTAGTGACCGGGGACTGCGAAACATTCAGTACTTC. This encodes CASSDRGLRNIQYF.

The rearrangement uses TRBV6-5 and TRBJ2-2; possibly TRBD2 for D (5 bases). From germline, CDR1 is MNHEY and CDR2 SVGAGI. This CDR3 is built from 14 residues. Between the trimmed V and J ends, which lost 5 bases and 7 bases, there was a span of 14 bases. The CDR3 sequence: CASSRREGIGELFF. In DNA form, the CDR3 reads TGTGCCAGCAGTCGCCGGGAAGGTATCGGGGAGCTGTTTTTT.

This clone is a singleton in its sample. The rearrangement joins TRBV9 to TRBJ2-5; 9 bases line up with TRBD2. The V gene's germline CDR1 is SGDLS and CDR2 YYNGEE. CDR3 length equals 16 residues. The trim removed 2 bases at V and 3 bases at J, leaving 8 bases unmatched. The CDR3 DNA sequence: TGTGCCAGCAGCGTGGGCCGCGGGGGGGCAGAAGAGACCCAGTACTTC. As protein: CASSVGRGGAEETQYF. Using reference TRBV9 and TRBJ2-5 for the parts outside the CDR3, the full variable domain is DSGVTQTPKHLITATGQRVTLRCSPRSGDLSVYWYQQSLDQGLQFLIQYYNGEERAKGNILERFSAQQFPDLHSELNLSSLELGDSALYFCASSVGRGGAEETQYFGPGTRLLVL.

CDR3 in amino acids: CASSEVTGQRYEQYF. For the CDR3, the DNA is TGTGCCAGCAGTGAAGTTACGGGACAGCGATACGAGCAGTACTTC. The V gene is TRBV6-1, the J gene TRBJ2-7, with TRBD1 identical over 7 bases. This CDR3 region has 15 residues. After removal of 1 base from V and 4 bases from J, the junction contained 7 bases not matched to a gene. The germline V gene has CDR1 MNHNS and CDR2 SASEGT.

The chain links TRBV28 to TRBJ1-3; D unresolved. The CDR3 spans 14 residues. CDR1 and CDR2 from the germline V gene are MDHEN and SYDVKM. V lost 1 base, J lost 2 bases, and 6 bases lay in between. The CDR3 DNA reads TGTGCCAGCAGTTTATCACATCCTGGAAACACCATATATTTT. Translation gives CASSLSHPGNTIYF.

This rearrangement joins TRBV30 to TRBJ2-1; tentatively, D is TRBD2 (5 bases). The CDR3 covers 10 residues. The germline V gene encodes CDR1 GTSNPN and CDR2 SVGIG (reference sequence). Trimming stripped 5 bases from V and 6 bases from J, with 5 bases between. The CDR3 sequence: CAWGLNEQFF. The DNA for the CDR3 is TGTGCCTGGGGACTCAATGAGCAGTTCTTC.

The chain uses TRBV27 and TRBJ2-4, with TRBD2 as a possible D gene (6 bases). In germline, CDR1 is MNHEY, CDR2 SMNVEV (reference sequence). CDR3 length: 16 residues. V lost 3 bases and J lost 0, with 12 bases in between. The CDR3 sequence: CASSFSGDVAKNIQYF. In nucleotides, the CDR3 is TGTGCCAGCAGTTTTTCGGGGGATGTAGCCAAAAACATTCAGTACTTC.

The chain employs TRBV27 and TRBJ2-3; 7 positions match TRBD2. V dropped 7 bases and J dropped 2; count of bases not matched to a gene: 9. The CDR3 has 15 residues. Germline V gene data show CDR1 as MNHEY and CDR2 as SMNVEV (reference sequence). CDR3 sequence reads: CASNLKGLTTDTQYF. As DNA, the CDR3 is TGTGCCAGCAACCTTAAGGGACTAACCACAGATACGCAGTATTTT.

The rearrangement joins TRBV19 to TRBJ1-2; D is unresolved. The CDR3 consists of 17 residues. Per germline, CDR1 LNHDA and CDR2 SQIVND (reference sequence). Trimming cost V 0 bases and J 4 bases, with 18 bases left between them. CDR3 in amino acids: CASSIDRPAEHSYGYTF. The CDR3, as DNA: TGTGCCAGTAGTATAGACAGGCCCGCCGAGCATAGCTATGGCTACACCTTC. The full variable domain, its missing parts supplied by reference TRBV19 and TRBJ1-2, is DGGITQSPKYLFRKEGQNVTLSCEQNLNHDAMYWYRQDPGQGLRLIYYSQIVNDFQKGDIAEGYSVSREKKESFPLTVTSAQKNPTAFYLCASSIDRPAEHSYGYTFGSGTRLTVV.

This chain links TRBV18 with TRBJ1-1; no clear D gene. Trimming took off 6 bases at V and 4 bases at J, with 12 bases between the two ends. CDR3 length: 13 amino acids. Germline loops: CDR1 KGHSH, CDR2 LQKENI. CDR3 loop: CASSLPEGTEAFF. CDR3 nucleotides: TGTGCCAGCTCCCTACCCGAGGGCACTGAAGCTTTCTTT. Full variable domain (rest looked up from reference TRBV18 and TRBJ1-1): NAGVMQNPRHLVRRRGQEARLRCSPMKGHSHVYWYRQLPEEGLKFMVYLQKENIIDESGMPKERFSAEFPKEGPSILRIQQVVRGDSAAYFCASSLPEGTEAFFGQGTRLTVV.

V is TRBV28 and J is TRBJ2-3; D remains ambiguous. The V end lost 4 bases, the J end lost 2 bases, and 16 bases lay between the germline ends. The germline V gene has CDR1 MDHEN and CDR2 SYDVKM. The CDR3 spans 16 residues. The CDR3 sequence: CASSSLEEGYTDTQYF. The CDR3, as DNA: TGTGCCAGCAGTTCCCTAGAGGAAGGTTACACAGATACGCAGTATTTT.

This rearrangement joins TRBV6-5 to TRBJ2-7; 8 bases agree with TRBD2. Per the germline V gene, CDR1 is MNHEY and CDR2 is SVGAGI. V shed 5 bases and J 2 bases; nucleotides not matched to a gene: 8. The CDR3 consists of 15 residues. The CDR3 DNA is TGTGCCAGCAGTCGCGGACTAGCCATAGCCTACGAGCAGTACTTC. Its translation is CASSRGLAIAYEQYF.

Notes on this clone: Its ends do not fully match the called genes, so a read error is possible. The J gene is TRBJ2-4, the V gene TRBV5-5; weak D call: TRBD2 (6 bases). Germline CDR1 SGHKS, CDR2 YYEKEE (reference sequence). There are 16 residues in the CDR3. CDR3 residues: CASSLVAVLAKNSQYF. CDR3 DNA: TGTGCCAGCAGCTTGGTGGCAGTACTAGCCAAAAACAGTCAGTACTTC.

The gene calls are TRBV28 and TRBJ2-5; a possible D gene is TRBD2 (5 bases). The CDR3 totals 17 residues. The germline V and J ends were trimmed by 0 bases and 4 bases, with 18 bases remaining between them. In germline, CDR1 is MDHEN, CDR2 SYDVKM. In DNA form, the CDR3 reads TGTGCCAGCAGTTTATGGGACCCTACTAGTGTACGAGAGACCCAGTACTTC. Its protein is CASSLWDPTSVRETQYF.

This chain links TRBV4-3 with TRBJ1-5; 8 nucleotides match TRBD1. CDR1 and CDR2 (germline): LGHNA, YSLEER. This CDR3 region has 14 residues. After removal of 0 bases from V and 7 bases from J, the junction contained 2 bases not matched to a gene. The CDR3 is CASSQEQGGQPQHF. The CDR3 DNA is TGCGCCAGCAGCCAAGAACAGGGGGGACAGCCCCAGCATTTT.

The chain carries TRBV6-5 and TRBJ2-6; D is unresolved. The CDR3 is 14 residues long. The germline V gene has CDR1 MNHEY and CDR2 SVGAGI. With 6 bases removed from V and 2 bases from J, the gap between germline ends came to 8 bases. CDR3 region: CASRILAGANVLTF. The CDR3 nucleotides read TGTGCCAGCAGGATCCTAGCTGGGGCCAACGTCCTGACTTTC.

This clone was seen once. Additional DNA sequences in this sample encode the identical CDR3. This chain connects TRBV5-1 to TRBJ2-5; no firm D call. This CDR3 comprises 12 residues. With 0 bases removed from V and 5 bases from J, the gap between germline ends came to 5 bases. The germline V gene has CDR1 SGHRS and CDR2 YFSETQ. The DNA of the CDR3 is TGCGCCAGCAGCTTGGCCAGGGAGACCCAGTACTTC. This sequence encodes CASSLARETQYF.

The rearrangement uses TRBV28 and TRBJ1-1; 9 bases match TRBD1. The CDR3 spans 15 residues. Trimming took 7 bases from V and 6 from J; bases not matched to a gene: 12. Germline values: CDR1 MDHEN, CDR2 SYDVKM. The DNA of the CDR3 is TGTGCCAGCACCAAAACAGGGGGCGCCCCCCCTGAAGCTTTCTTT. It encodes CASTKTGGAPPEAFF.

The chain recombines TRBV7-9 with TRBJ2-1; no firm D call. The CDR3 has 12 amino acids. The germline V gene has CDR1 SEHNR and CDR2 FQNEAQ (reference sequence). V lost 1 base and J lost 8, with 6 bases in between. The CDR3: CASSLVNYEQFF. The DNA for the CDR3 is TGTGCCAGCAGCTTAGTCAACTATGAGCAGTTCTTC.

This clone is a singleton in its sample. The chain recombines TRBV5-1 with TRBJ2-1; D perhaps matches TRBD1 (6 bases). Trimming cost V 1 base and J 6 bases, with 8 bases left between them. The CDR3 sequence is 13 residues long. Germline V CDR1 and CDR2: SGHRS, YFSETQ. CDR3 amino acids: CASSLTGSNEQFF. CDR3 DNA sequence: TGCGCCAGCAGCTTGACAGGGAGCAATGAGCAGTTCTTC.

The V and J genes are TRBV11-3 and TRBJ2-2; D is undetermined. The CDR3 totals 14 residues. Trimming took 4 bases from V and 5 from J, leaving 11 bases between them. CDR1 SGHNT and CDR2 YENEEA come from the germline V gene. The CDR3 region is CASSSRGETGELFF. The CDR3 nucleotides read TGTGCCAGCAGCTCCCGAGGAGAGACCGGGGAGCTGTTTTTT.